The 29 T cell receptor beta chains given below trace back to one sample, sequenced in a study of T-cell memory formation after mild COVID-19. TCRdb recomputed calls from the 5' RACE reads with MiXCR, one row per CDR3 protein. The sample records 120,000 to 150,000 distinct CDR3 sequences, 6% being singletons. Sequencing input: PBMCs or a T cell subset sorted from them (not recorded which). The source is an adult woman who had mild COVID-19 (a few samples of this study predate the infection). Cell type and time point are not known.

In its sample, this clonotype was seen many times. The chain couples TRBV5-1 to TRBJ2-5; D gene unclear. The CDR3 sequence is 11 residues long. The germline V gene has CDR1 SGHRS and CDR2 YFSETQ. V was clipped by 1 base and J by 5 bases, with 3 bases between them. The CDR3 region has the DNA TGCGCCAGCAGCTTGATGGAGACCCAGTACTTC. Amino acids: CASSLMETQYF.

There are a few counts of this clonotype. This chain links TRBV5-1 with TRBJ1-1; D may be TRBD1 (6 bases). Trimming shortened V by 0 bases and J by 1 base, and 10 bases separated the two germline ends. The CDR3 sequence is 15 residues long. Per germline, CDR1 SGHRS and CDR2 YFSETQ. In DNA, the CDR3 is TGCGCCAGCAGCTTGGCCACAGGGAGGAACACTGAAGCTTTCTTT. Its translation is CASSLATGRNTEAFF.

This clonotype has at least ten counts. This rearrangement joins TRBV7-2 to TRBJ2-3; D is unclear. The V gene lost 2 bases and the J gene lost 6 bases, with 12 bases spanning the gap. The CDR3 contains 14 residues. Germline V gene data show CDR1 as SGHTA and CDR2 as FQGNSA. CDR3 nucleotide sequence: TGTGCCAGCAGCTTATCGTTACCGAGGGATACGCAGTATTTT. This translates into CASSLSLPRDTQYF.

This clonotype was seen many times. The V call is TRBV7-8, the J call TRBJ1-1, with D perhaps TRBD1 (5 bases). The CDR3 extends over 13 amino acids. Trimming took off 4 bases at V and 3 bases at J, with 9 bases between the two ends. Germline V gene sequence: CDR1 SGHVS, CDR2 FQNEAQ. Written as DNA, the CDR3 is TGTGCCAGCAGCTGGGGACGGGACACTGAAGCTTTCTTT. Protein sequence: CASSWGRDTEAFF.

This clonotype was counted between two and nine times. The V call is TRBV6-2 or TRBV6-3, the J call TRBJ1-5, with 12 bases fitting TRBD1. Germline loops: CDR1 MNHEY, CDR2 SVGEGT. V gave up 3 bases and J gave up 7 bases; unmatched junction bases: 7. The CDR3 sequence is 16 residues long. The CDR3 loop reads CASSYYPGTGGQPQHF. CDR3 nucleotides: TGTGCCAGCAGTTATTACCCCGGGACAGGGGGCCAGCCCCAGCATTTT.

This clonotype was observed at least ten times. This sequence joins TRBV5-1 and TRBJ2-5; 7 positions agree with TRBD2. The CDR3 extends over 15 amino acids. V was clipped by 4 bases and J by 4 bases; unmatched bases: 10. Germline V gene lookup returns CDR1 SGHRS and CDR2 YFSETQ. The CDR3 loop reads CASSRARGDRETQYF. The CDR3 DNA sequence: TGCGCCAGCAGCCGCGCCCGGGGGGATCGAGAGACCCAGTACTTC. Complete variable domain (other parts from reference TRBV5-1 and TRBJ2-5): KAGVTQTPRYLIKTRGQQVTLSCSPISGHRSVSWYQQTPGQGLQFLFEYFSETQRNKGNFPGRFSGRQFSNSRSEMNVSTLELGDSALYLCASSRARGDRETQYFGPGTRLLVL.

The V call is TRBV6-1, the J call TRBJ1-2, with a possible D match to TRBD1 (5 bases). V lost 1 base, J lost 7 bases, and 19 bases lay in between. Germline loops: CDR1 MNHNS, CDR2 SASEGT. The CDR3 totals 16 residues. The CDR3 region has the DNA TGTGCCAGCAGTGAAGGGGGCCCCACCCCCCTGGGTGGCTACACCTTC. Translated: CASSEGGPTPLGGYTF.

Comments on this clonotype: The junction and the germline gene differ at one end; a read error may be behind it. The CDR3 nucleotides read TGCAGCGGTGGTGACAGAAACATCGGGGAGCTGTTTTTT. Encoded protein: CSGGDRNIGELFF. The rearrangement joins TRBV29-1 to TRBJ2-2; D possibly corresponds to TRBD1 (5 bases). Germline V gene data show CDR1 as SQVTM and CDR2 as ANQGSEA. The CDR3 contains 13 residues.

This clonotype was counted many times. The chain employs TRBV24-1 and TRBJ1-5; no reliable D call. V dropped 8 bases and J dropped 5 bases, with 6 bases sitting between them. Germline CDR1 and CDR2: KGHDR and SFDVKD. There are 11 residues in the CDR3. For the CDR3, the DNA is TGTGCCACCACCGGGTATCAGCCCCAGCATTTT. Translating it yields CATTGYQPQHF.

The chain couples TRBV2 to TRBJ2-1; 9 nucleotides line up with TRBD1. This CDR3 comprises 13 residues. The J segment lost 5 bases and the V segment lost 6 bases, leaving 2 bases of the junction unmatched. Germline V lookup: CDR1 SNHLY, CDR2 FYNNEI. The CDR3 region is CASRGQGHNEQFF. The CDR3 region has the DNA TGTGCCAGCAGGGGACAGGGCCACAATGAGCAGTTCTTC.

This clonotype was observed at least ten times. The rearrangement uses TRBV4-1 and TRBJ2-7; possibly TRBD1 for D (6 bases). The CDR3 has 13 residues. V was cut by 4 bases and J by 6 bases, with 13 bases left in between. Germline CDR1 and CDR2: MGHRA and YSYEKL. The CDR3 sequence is CASSRETGFEQYF. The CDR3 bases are TGCGCCAGCAGCCGAGAAACAGGGTTCGAGCAGTACTTC.

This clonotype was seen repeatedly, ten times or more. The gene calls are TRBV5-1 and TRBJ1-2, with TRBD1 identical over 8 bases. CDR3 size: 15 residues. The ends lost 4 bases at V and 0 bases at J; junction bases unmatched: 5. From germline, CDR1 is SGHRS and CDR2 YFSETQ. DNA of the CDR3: TGCGCCAGCAGCATTGGGACAGGACCTAACTATGGCTACACCTTC. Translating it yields CASSIGTGPNYGYTF.

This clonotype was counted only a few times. The CDR3 DNA reads as TGTGCCACCAGGGCGGGAGGGTCCTACAATGAGCAGTTCTTC. Encoded protein: CATRAGGSYNEQFF. V and J are TRBV24-1 and TRBJ2-1; 9 positions match TRBD2. This CDR3 has 14 residues. V was pared by 7 bases and J by 1 base, with 1 base of the junction left unmatched. Germline CDR1 KGHDR, CDR2 SFDVKD.

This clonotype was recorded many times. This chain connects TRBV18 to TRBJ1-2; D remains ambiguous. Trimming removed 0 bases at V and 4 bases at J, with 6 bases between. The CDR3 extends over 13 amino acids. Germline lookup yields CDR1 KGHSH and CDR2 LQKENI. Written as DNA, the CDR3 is TGTGCCAGCTCACCACCGAACAGCTATGGCTACACCTTC. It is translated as CASSPPNSYGYTF.

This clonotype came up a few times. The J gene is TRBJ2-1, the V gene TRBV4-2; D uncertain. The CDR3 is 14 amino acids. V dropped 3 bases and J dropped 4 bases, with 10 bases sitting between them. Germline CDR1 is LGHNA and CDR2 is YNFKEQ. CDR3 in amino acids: CASSQSTRYNEQFF. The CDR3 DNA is TGTGCCAGCAGCCAGAGCACCCGTTACAATGAGCAGTTCTTC.

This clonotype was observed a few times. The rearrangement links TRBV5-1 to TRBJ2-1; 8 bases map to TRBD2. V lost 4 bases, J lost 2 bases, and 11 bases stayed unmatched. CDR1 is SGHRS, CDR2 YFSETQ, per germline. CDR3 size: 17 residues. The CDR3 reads CASSPRGSGSTYNEQFF. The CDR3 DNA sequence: TGCGCCAGCAGCCCCCGTGGGAGCGGGAGCACCTACAATGAGCAGTTCTTC.

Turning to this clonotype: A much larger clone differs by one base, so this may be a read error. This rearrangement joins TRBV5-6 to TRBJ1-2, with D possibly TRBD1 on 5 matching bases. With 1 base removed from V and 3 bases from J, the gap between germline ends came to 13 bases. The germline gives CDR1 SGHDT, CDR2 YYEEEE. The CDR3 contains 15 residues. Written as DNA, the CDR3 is TGTGCCAGCAGCTTGCAGGGCATCGCTTACTATGGCTACACCTTC. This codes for CASSLQGIAYYGYTF.

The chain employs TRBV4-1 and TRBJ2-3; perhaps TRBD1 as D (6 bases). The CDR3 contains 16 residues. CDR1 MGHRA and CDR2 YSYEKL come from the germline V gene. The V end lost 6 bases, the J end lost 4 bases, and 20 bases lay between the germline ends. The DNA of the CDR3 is TGCGCCAGCAGTCACCCAGTCCGGGACAAACCAGATACGCAGTATTTT. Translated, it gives CASSHPVRDKPDTQYF.

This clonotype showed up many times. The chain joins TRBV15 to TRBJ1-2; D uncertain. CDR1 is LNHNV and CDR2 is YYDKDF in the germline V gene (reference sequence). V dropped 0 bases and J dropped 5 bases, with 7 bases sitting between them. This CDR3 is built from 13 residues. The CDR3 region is CATSRELPYGYTF. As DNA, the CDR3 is TGTGCCACCAGCAGAGAACTACCATATGGCTACACCTTC.

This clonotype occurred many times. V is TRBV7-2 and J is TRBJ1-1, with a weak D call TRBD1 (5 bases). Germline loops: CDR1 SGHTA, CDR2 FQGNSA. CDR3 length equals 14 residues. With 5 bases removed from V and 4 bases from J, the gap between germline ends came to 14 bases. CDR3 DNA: TGTGCCAGCAGCCTTTTACCTAGGGGCACTGAAGCTTTCTTT. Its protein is CASSLLPRGTEAFF.

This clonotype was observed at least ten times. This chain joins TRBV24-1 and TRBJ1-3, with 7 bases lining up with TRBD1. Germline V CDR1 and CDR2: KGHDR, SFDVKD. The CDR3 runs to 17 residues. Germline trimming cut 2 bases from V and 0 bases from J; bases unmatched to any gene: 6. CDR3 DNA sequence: TGTGCCACCAGTGATTCAAGGACAGGCCTCTCTGGAAACACCATATATTTT. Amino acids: CATSDSRTGLSGNTIYF.

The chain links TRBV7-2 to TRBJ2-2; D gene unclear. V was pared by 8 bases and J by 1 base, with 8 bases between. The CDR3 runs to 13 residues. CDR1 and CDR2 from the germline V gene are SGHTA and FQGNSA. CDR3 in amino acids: CASQSRNTGELFF. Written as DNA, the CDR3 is TGTGCCAGCCAGAGCCGGAACACCGGGGAGCTGTTTTTT.

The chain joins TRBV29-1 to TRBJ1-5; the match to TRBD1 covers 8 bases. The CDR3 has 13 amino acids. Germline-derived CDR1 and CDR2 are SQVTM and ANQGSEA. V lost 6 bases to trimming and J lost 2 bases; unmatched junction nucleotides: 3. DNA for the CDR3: TGCAGCGTCTCAGGGGGCGGCAATCAGCCCCAGCATTTT. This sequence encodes CSVSGGGNQPQHF.

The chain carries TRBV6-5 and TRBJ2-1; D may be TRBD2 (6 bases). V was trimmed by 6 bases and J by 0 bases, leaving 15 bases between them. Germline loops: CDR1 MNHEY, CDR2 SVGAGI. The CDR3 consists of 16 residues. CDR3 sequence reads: CASRPVVADSYNEQFF. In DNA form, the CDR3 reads TGTGCCAGCAGACCTGTGGTAGCGGACTCCTACAATGAGCAGTTCTTC.

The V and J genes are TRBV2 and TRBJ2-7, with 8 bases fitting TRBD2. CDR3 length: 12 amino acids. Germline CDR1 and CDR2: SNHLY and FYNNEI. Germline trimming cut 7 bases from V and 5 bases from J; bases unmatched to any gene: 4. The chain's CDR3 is CASKRELNEQYF. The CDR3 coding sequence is TGTGCCAGCAAGCGGGAGCTTAACGAGCAGTACTTC.

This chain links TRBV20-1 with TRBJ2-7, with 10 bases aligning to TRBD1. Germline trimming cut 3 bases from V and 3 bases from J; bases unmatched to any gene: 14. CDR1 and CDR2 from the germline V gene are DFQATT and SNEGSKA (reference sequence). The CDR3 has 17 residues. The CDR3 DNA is TGCAGTGCTAGCCTAACCACGGGACAGGGGACCGGCTACGAGCAGTACTTC. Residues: CSASLTTGQGTGYEQYF.

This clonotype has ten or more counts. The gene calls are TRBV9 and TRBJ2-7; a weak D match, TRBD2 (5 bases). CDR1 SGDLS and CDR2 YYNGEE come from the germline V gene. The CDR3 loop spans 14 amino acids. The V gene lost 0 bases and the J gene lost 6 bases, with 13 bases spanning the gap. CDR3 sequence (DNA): TGTGCCAGCAGCGTAGCGGGTTTAGGGAGCGAGCAGTACTTC. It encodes CASSVAGLGSEQYF.

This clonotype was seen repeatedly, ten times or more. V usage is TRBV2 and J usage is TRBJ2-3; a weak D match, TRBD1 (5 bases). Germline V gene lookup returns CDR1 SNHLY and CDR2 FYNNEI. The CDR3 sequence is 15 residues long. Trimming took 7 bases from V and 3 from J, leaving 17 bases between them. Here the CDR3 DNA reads TGTGCCAGCACCAACGGCAGGGTAAAGACAGATACGCAGTATTTT. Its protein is CASTNGRVKTDTQYF.

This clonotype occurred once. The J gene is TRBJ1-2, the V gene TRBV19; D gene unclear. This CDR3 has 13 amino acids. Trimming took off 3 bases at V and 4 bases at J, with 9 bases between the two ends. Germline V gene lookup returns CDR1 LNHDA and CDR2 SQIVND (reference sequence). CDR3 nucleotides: TGTGCCAGTAGTATGCTAAGTCCCTATGGCTACACCTTC. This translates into CASSMLSPYGYTF. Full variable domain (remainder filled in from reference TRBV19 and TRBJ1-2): DGGITQSPKYLFRKEGQNVTLSCEQNLNHDAMYWYRQDPGQGLRLIYYSQIVNDFQKGDIAEGYSVSREKKESFPLTVTSAQKNPTAFYLCASSMLSPYGYTFGSGTRLTVV.